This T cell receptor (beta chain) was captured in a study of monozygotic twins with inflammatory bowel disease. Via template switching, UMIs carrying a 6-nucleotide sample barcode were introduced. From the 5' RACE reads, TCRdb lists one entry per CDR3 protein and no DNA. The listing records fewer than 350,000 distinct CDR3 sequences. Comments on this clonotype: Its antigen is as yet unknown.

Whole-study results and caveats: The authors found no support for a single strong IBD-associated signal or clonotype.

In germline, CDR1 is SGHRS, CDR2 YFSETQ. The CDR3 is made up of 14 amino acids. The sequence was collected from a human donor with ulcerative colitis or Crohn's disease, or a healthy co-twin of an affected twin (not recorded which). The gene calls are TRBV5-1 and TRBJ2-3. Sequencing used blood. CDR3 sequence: CASSLYERRDTQYF.